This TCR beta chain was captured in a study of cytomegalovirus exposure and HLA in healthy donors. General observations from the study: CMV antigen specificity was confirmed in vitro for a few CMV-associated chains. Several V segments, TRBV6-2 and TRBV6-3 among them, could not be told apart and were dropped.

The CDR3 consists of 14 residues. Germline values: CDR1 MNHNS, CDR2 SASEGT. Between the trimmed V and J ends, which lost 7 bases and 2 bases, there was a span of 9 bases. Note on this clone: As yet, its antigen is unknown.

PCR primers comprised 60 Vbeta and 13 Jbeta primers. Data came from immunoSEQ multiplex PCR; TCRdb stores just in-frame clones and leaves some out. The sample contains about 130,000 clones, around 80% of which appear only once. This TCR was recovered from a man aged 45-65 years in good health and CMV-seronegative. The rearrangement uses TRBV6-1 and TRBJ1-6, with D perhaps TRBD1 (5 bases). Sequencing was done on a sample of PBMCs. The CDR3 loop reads CASMKGAYNSPLHF. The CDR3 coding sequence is TGTGCCAGCATGAAAGGGGCCTATAATTCACCCCTCCACTTT.